This is a list of T cell receptor beta chains from one sample in a study of blood T cell repertoires in COVID-19. Sequencing was performed with immunoSEQ multiplex PCR; in TCRdb, only in-frame clones are kept and a portion is missing. The sample has about 97,000 clones, about 90% seen once. Sample: peripheral blood. The receptor source for this set is a human donor in a cohort sampled during active COVID-19. Each CDR3 is given with its conserved first and last residue. A D gene is named only where the DNA matches it firmly. Clone size, where shown, is once, few, many, or a class for clones that have expanded.

j_gene | v_gene | d_gene | abundance | CDR3nt | CDR3aa
TRBJ1-3 | TRBV7-9 | NA | NA | TGTGCCAGCAGCTTGCGCCGCTCTGGAAACACCATATATTTT | CASSLRRSGNTIYF
TRBJ1-2 | TRBV28 | TRBD1 | NA | TGTGCCAGCAGTCTGGGACAGGGATCGGATGGCTACACCTTC | CASSLGQGSDGYTF
TRBJ2-5 | TRBV6-6 | TRBD2 | few | TGTGCCAGCAGTTTCCCCGGCGGGAGCGAAGAGACCCAGTACTTC | CASSFPGGSEETQYF
TRBJ2-1 | TRBV4-2 | NA | NA | TGTGCCAGCAGCCATCCCGGGACTTCCTACAATGAGCAGTTCTTC | CASSHPGTSYNEQFF
TRBJ2-7 | TRBV28 | NA | NA | TGTGCCAGCAGTGCCCGGGGTACTAGCCTCCCGAGGCAGCAGTACTTC | CASSARGTSLPRQQYF
TRBJ2-1 | TRBV4-1 | NA | NA | TGCGCCAGCAGCCAAGGCAGCGGGCCATATCACAATGAGCAGTTCTTC | CASSQGSGPYHNEQFF
TRBJ2-7 | TRBV19 | TRBD2 | many | TGTGCCAGTAGTGTGACTAGCGGTTCCTACGAGCAGTACTTC | CASSVTSGSYEQYF
TRBJ2-7 | TRBV19 | TRBD1 | NA | TGTGCCAGTAGTATAGGGACAGGGAAGGTATACGAGCAGTACTTC | CASSIGTGKVYEQYF
TRBJ1-1 | TRBV6-6 | TRBD1 | NA | TGTGCCAGTCAGAGGGACAGGGGCACTGAAGCTTTCTTT | CASQRDRGTEAFF
TRBJ1-1 | TRBV10-1 | TRBD1 | NA | TGCGCCAGCAGTTCCCAGGGGGCTACTGAAGCTTTCTTT | CASSSQGATEAFF
TRBJ1-2 | TRBV7-2 | TRBD1 | NA | TGTGCCAGCAGCCCACAGGGGGCGCTCATTTACTATGGCTACACCTTC | CASSPQGALIYYGYTF
TRBJ1-2 | TRBV7-9 | NA | NA | TGTGCCAGCAGCGAACAGGGATCTGTCGACTATGGCTACACCTTC | CASSEQGSVDYGYTF
TRBJ2-7 | TRBV14 | TRBD2 | few | TGTGCCAGCAGCCCCCGAACCCGACTAGCGGGGGCCTTCGAGCAGTACTTC | CASSPRTRLAGAFEQYF
TRBJ1-2 | TRBV27 | TRBD1 | once | TGTGCCAGCAGCCCCGACAGGGGAGCTAACTATGGCTACACCTTC | CASSPDRGANYGYTF
TRBJ2-5 | TRBV10-3 | TRBD1 | NA | TGTGCCATCAGTGAGTACAGGACAGGGGGCGAGGAGACCCAGTACTTC | CAISEYRTGGEETQYF
TRBJ2-5 | TRBV5-6 | NA | NA | TGTGCCAGCAGCTTGGTTCCCTATGGGGGCTCCCCGCAAGAAGAGACCCAGTACTTC | CASSLVPYGGSPQEETQYF
TRBJ1-4 | TRBV19 | NA | NA | TGTGCCAGTACAAGCCTGGGCTTAAATGAAAAACTGTTTTTT | CASTSLGLNEKLFF
TRBJ2-6 | TRBV29-1 | NA | NA | TGCAGCGTTACCCAGGGGGGGGCCAACGTCCTGACTTTC | CSVTQGGANVLTF
TRBJ2-3 | TRBV3-1/TRBV3-2 | TRBD2 | NA | TGTGCCAGCAGCCGCCGACTAGCGGGAGGCACAGATACGCAGTATTTT | CASSRRLAGGTDTQYF
TRBJ2-7 | TRBV19 | NA | NA | TGTGCCAGTAGTATACTTTTTAATTCCTACGAGCAGTACTTC | CASSILFNSYEQYF
TRBJ2-2 | TRBV23-1 | TRBD2 | NA | TGCGCCAGCCCTGGGGGAGGGGCAAGCACCGGGGAGCTGTTTTTT | CASPGGGASTGELFF
TRBJ2-5 | TRBV5-6 | TRBD2 | NA | TGTGCCAGCAGCTCGGGGTTCGCGGGAGGGGGAGAGACCCAGTACTTC | CASSSGFAGGGETQYF
TRBJ2-2 | TRBV9 | NA | once | TGTGCCAGCAGCTCAGGGAAGAGCGGGGAGCTGTTTTTT | CASSSGKSGELFF
TRBJ2-3 | TRBV9 | NA | once | TGTGCCAGCAGCGTAGACCCGCGTCCAGATACGCAGTATTTT | CASSVDPRPDTQYF
TRBJ2-3 | TRBV20-1 | TRBD2 | NA | TGCAGTGCTAGTCGGCGGGAGGGCCCAGATACGCAGTATTTT | CSASRREGPDTQYF
TRBJ2-7 | TRBV5-6 | NA | NA | TGTGCCAGCAGCTTGGAATCATTCTACGAGCAGTACTTC | CASSLESFYEQYF
TRBJ1-1 | TRBV7-8 | NA | NA | TGTGCCAGCAGCGCAGGACGGGAGGGGGATCCTTTCTTT | CASSAGREGDPFF
TRBJ2-5 | TRBV7-3 | NA | NA | TGTGCCAGCAGCTTAGGGCAGTTAGAGACCCAGTACTTC | CASSLGQLETQYF
TRBJ1-5 | TRBV7-8 | TRBD1 | NA | TGTGCCAGCAGCTTAGTAGGACAGGGCAATCAGCCCCAGCATTTT | CASSLVGQGNQPQHF
TRBJ1-6 | TRBV5-1 | TRBD1 | once | TGCGCCAGCAGCTGGGCGGTGGGACAGGGGGAGAATTCACCCCTCCACTTT | CASSWAVGQGENSPLHF
TRBJ1-1 | TRBV29-1 | TRBD1 | NA | TGCAGCGTTGTGGGGACAGCGAACACTGAAGCTTTCTTT | CSVVGTANTEAFF